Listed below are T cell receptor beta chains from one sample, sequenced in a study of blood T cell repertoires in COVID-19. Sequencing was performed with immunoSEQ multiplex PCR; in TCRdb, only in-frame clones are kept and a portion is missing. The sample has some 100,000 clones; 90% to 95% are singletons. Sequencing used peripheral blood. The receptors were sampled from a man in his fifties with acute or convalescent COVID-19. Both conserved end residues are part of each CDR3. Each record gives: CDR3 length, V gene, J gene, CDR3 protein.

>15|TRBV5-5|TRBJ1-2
CASSLTGQGVDGYTF
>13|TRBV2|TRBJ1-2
CASKSGTNYGYTF
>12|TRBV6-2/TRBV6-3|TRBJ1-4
CASSQQGVKLFF
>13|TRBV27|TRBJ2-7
CASSLGTGGEQYF
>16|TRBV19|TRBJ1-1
CASSRTSGIPGAEAFF
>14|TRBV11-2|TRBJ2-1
CASTLDRGHQGQFF
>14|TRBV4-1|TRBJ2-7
CASSQDLSSYEQYF
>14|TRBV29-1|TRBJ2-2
CSVDGILSTGELFF
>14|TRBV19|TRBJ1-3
CASSLRSSGNTIYF
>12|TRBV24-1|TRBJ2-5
CATSALGETQYF
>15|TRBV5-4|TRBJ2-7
CASSLGTLTTYEQYF
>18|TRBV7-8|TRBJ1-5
CASRLRGAGDGGNQPQHF
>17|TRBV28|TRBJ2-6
CASSPHLGGAGANVLTF
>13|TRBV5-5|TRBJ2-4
CASSLTGEYIQYF
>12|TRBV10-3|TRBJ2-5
CAIGQGRETQYF
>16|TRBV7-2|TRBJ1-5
CASSFSRTRSNQPQHF
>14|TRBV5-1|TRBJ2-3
CASSLSGGADTQYF
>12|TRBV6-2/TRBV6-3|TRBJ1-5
CASSSQRGPQHF
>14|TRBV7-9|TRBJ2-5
CASSRTGDKETQYF
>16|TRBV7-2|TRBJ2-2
CASSLSGLARAGELFF
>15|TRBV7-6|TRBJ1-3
CASSLVVGAGNTIYF
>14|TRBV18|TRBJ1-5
CASSDGGFIQPQHF
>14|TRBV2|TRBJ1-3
CASSSSGAGNTIYF
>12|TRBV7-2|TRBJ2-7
CASRQGAYEQYF
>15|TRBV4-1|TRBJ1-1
CASSHASPPGTEAFF
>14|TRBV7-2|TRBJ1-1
CASSQGSAGAEAFF
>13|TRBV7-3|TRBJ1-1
CASSQQRNTEAFF
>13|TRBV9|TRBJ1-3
CASSAGQSNTIYF
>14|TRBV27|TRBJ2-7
CASSGQGTVHEQYF
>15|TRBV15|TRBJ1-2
CATSTGQGGYYGYTF
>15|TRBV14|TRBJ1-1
CASRPQQGANTEAFF
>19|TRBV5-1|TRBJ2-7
CASSLVGGLRQISSYEQYF
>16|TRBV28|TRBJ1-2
CASSPGGSTSNYGYTF
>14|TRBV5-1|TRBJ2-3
CASSFAGFKDTQYF
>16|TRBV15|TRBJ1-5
CATSRTWTGGYQPQHF
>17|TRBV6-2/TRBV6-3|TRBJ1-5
CASSLSGRGLSNQPQHF
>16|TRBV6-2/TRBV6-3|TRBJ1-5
CASSQKTGVSNQPQHF
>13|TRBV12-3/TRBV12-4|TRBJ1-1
CASRGQGAAEAFF
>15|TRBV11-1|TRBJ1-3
CASSYDTYPGNTIYF
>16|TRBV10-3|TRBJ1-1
CAISTGASRMNTEAFF
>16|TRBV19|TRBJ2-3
CASSKPSGGLTDTQYF
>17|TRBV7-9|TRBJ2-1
CASSSTGGGSSYNEQFF
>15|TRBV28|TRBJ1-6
CASTLRGSSRSPLHF
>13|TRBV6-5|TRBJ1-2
CASTAGTGRYYTF
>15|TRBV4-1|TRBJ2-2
CASSQAGTSTGELFF
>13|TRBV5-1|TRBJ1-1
CASGEGTSTEAFF